The 9 T cell receptor beta chains below all came from one sample that was sequenced in a study of T cell repertoires in cytomegalovirus infection. Each CDR3 protein is one row after TCRdb ran MiXCR on the reads. The table includes some 350,000 distinct CDR3 sequences, under 35% detected once. These receptors are not linked to any known antigen. Here the sequenced sample was cultured PBMCs, taken from culture after CMV antigen stimulation. The receptors here all came from a human donor in good health (CMV status not recorded). Some clones in this sample may be carry-over from other donors' samples.

This clonotype has only a few counts. J is TRBJ1-1 and V is TRBV5-1; D may be TRBD1 (6 bases). From germline, CDR1 is SGHRS and CDR2 YFSETQ. The CDR3 loop spans 14 amino acids. The V end was cut by 2 bases, the J end by 4 bases, with 12 bases between. CDR3 sequence reads: CASSFSRGGTEAFF. The CDR3 DNA is TGCGCCAGCAGCTTTAGCAGGGGTGGCACTGAAGCTTTCTTT.

This clonotype showed up just a few times. This chain joins TRBV7-2 and TRBJ2-1, with D perhaps matching TRBD2 (7 bases). V gave up 5 bases and J gave up 13 bases, with 18 bases separating them. Germline assignment: CDR1 SGHTA and CDR2 FQGNSA. The CDR3 is 13 residues long. CDR3 sequence (DNA): TGTGCCAGCAGCCCCCAGGCGCGGGGGCCTCAGTTCTTC. Its translation: CASSPQARGPQFF. The whole variable domain, filled in from reference TRBV7-2 and TRBJ2-1, reads GAGVSQSPSNKVTEKGKDVELRCDPISGHTALYWYRQSLGQGLEFLIYFQGNSAPDKSGLPSDRFSAERTGGSVSTLTIQRTQQEDSAVYLCASSPQARGPQFFGPGTRLTVL.

This clonotype was counted between two and nine times. In nucleotides, the CDR3 is TGTGCCAGCACCTCTGGGGGCTTTGGGACCCAGTACTTC. Translation gives CASTSGGFGTQYF. The chain couples TRBV12-3 or TRBV12-4 to TRBJ2-5, with D possibly being TRBD1 (6 bases). V shed 7 bases and J shed 7 bases, with 16 bases lying between them. There are 13 residues in the CDR3.

This clonotype showed up many times. The chain has TRBV7-8 and TRBJ2-7, with 10 bases fitting TRBD2. CDR3 length: 16 amino acids. Trimming at V came to 1 base and at J to 3 bases, leaving 6 bases not matched to a gene. Germline V lookup: CDR1 SGHVS, CDR2 FQNEAQ. The CDR3, as DNA: TGTGCCAGCAGCTTAGGCCTAGCGGGAGTGCACTACGAGCAGTACTTC. Its translation is CASSLGLAGVHYEQYF.

This clonotype showed up just once. The chain couples TRBV24-1 to TRBJ1-1, with a possible D match to TRBD1 (5 bases). This CDR3 has 15 amino acids. The V end was cut by 7 bases, the J end by 5 bases, with 19 bases between. The V gene's germline CDR1 is KGHDR and CDR2 SFDVKD. CDR3 coding DNA: TGTGCCACCAGAGCGGGACGGCTTGGTTTAACTGAAGCTTTCTTT. This sequence encodes CATRAGRLGLTEAFF.

At least ten counts were recorded for this clonotype. The chain employs TRBV7-9 and TRBJ1-5; D is unclear. Germline-derived CDR1 and CDR2 are SEHNR and FQNEAQ (reference sequence). This CDR3 is built from 13 residues. V shed 0 bases and J shed 10 bases, with 10 bases lying between them. In DNA form, the CDR3 reads TGTGCCAGCAGCTTAGCCGGAGAGGTTCCCCAGCATTTT. It encodes CASSLAGEVPQHF.

The gene calls are TRBV11-3 and TRBJ2-1, with 16 bases fitting TRBD2. V shed 1 base and J 1 base; nucleotides not matched to a gene: 13. The germline gives CDR1 SGHNT, CDR2 YENEEA. The CDR3 runs to 22 residues. The CDR3 DNA follows: TGTGCCAGCAGCTTAGGACTGCCAGGGACTAGCGGGAGGGCCATGTCCTACAATGAGCAGTTCTTC. Protein sequence: CASSLGLPGTSGRAMSYNEQFF.

This clonotype was seen more than once but under ten times. The J gene is TRBJ2-5, the V gene TRBV7-8, with TRBD2 matching over 8 bases. V dropped 0 bases and J dropped 5; count of bases not matched to a gene: 8. This CDR3 has 16 amino acids. The germline CDR1 and CDR2 sequences are SGHVS and FQNEAQ. CDR3 coding DNA: TGTGCCAGCAGCTTAGCTAACGGGAGGGCCGGGGAGACCCAGTACTTC. Amino acids: CASSLANGRAGETQYF.

The chain uses TRBV6-2 or TRBV6-3 and TRBJ2-7, with D perhaps matching TRBD2 (6 bases). V lost 8 bases to trimming and J lost 2 bases, with 16 bases between them. The CDR3 runs to 14 residues. Germline V gene lookup returns CDR1 MNHEY and CDR2 SVGEGT. The CDR3, as DNA: TGTGCCAGCGGGATAGCTGCGGGAACCTACGAGCAGTACTTC. It specifies CASGIAAGTYEQYF.